This entry describes one T cell receptor (beta chain). Enrollees, 18 to 89 years old, lived in roughly 24 US areas. TCRdb's copy holds only in-frame clones and misses some; the assay was immunoSEQ multiplex PCR. The sample lists 200,000 to 250,000 clones, roughly 89% occurring once. The sample comes from a study of blood T cell repertoires in COVID-19. On the study more broadly: T cells, B-cell-depleted T cells, or PBMCs supplied cDNA or gDNA.

The specimen was PBMCs or T cells enriched from blood (not recorded which). This sequence was found in a woman between 25 and 40 years old with acute COVID-19.

This CDR3 is CASSNRQYGYTF. In nucleotides, the CDR3 is TGTGCCAGCAGCAACCGACAGTATGGCTACACCTTC. This chain uses TRBV9 with TRBJ1-2; weak D call: TRBD1 (5 bases). Trimming cost V 4 bases and J 5 bases, with 9 bases left between them. In germline, CDR1 is SGDLS, CDR2 YYNGEE. The CDR3 totals 12 residues.